This T cell receptor beta chain is from a study of blood T cell repertoires in COVID-19. TCRdb's copy holds only in-frame clones and misses some; the assay was immunoSEQ multiplex PCR. Of 300,000 to 400,000 clones in the sample, roughly 90% were seen once. Germline loops: CDR1 LGHNA, CDR2 YSLEER. V was shortened by 4 bases and J by 7 bases, with 10 bases between the two germline ends. The CDR3 consists of 12 residues. The rearrangement joins TRBV4-3 to TRBJ1-1; no clear D gene. This TCR was sampled from a woman aged 55-70 years with COVID-19, enrolled during active disease. Sequences were obtained from peripheral blood. This chain's CDR3 is CASSPGPSEAFF. The CDR3 region has the DNA TGCGCCAGCAGCCCAGGCCCAAGTGAAGCTTTCTTT.